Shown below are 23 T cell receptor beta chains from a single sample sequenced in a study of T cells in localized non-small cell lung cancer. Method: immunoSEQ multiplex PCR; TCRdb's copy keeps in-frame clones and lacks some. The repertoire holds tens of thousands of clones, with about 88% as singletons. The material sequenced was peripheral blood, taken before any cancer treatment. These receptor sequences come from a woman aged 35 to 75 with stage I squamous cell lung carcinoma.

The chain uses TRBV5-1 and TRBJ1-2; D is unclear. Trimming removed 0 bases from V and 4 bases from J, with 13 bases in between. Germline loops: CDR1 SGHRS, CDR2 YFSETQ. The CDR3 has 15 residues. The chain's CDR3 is CASSLEAVNAYGYTF. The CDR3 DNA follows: TGCGCCAGCAGCTTGGAGGCAGTGAATGCCTATGGCTACACCTTC.

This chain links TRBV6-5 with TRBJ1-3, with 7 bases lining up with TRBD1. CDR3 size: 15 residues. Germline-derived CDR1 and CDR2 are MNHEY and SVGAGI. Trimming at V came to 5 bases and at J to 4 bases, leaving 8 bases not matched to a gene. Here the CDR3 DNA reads TGTGCCAGCAGTCGAACAGGGGTTCGCGGAAACACCATATATTTT. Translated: CASSRTGVRGNTIYF.

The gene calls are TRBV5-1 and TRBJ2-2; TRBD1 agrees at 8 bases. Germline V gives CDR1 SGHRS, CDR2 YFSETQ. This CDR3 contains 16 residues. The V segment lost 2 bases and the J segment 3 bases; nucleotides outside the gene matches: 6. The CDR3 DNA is TGCGCCAGCAGCTTACAGGGGGTCGAGTACACCGGGGAGCTGTTTTTT. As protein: CASSLQGVEYTGELFF. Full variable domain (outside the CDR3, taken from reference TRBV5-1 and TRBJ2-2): KAGVTQTPRYLIKTRGQQVTLSCSPISGHRSVSWYQQTPGQGLQFLFEYFSETQRNKGNFPGRFSGRQFSNSRSEMNVSTLELGDSALYLCASSLQGVEYTGELFFGEGSRLTVL.

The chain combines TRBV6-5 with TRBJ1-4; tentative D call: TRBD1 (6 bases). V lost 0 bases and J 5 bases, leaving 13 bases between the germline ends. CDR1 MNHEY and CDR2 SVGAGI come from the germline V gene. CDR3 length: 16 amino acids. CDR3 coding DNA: TGTGCCAGCAGTTACTCGTTAGGGCAGGGGAATGAAAAACTGTTTTTT. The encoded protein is CASSYSLGQGNEKLFF.

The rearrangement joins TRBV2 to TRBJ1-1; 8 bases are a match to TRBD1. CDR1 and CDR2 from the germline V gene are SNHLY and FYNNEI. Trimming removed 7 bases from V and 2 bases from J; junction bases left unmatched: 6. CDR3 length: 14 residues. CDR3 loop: CASTRTGPNTEAFF. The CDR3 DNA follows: TGTGCCAGCACCAGGACAGGGCCTAACACTGAAGCTTTCTTT.

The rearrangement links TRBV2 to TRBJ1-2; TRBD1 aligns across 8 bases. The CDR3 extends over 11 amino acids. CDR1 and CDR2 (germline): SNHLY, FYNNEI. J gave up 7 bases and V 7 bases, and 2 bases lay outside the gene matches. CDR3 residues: CASKTGGGYTF. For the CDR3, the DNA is TGTGCCAGCAAAACAGGGGGTGGCTACACCTTC.

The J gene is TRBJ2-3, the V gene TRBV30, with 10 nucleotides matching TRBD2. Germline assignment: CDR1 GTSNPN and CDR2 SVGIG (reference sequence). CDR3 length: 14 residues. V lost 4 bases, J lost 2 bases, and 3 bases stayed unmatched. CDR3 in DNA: TGTGCCTGGACTAGCGGGGGACCCACAGATACGCAGTATTTT. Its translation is CAWTSGGPTDTQYF.

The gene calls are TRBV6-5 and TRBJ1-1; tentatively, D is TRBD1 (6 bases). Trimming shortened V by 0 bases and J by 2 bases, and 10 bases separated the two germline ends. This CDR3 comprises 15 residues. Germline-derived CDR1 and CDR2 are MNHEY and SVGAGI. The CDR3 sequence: CASSYSMGQNTEAFF. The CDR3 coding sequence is TGTGCCAGCAGTTACTCGATGGGACAAAACACTGAAGCTTTCTTT.

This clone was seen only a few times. CDR3 sequence: CASSEALGALNEQYF. The CDR3 DNA reads TGTGCCAGCAGTGAAGCGTTGGGGGCGCTTAACGAGCAGTACTTC. The rearrangement links TRBV2 to TRBJ2-7; D possibly corresponds to TRBD1 (6 bases). The length of the CDR3 is 15 residues. From germline, CDR1 is SNHLY and CDR2 FYNNEI. The V gene lost 0 bases and the J gene lost 5 bases, with 14 bases spanning the gap.

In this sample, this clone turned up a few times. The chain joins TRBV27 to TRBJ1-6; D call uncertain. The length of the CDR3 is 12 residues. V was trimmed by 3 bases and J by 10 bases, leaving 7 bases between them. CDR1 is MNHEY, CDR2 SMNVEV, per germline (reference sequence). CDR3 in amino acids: CASSFANSPLHF. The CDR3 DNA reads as TGTGCCAGCAGTTTTGCCAACTCACCCCTCCACTTT.

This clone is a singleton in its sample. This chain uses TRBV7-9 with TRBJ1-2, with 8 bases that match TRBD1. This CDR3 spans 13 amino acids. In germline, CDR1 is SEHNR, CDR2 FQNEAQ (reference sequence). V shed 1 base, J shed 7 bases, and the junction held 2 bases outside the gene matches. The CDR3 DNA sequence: TGTGCCAGCAGCTTAGGACAGGGGTTTGGCTACACCTTC. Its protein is CASSLGQGFGYTF.

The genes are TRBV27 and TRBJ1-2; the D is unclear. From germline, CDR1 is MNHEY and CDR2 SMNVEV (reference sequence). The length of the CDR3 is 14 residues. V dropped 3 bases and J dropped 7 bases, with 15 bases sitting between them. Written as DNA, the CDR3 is TGTGCCAGCAGTTTGAATTTGGGTGCCGGTGGCTACACCTTC. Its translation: CASSLNLGAGGYTF.

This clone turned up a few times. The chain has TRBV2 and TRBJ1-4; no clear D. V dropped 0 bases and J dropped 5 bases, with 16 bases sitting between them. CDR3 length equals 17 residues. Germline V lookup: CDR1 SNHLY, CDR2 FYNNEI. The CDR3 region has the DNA TGTGCCAGCAGTGAAGCGTTATCGTGGCAGGCGAATGAAAAACTGTTTTTT. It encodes CASSEALSWQANEKLFF.

CDR3 bases: TGTGCCAGCAGCTTTGGGACAGTCGGCGCTGAAGCTTTCTTT. Amino acids: CASSFGTVGAEAFF. The chain carries TRBV7-8 and TRBJ1-1; 7 nucleotides align to TRBD1. Germline values: CDR1 SGHVS, CDR2 FQNEAQ. CDR3 size: 14 residues. Unmatched junction bases numbered 7, after V lost 3 bases and J lost 6 bases.

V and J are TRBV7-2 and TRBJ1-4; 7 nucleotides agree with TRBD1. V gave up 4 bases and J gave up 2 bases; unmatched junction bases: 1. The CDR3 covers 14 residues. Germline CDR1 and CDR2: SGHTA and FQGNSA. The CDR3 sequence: CASSSRGTNEKLFF. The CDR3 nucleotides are TGTGCCAGCAGCTCCAGGGGGACTAATGAAAAACTGTTTTTT.

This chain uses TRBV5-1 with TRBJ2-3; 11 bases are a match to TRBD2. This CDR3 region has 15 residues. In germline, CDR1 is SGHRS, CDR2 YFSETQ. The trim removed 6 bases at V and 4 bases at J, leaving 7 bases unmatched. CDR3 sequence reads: CASKNSGGAADTQYF. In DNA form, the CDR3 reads TGCGCCAGCAAAAATAGCGGGGGGGCCGCAGATACGCAGTATTTT.

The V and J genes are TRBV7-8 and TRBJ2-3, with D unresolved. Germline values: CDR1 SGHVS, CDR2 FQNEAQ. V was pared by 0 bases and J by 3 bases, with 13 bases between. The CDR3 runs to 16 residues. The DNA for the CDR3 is TGTGCCAGCAGCTTAGCGGCATCACCAGAGACAGATACGCAGTATTTT. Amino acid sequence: CASSLAASPETDTQYF. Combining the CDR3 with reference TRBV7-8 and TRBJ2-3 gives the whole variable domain GAGVSQSPRYKVAKRGQDVALRCDPISGHVSLFWYQQALGQGPEFLTYFQNEAQLDKSGLPSDRFFAERPEGSVSTLKIQRTQQEDSAVYLCASSLAASPETDTQYFGPGTRLTVL.

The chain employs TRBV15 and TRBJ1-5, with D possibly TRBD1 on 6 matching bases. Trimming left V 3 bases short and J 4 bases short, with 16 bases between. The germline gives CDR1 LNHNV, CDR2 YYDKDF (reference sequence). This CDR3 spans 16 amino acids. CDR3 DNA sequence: TGTGCCACCAGCAGGTCAGGCGGGACAAGGAATCAGCCCCAGCATTTT. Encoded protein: CATSRSGGTRNQPQHF.

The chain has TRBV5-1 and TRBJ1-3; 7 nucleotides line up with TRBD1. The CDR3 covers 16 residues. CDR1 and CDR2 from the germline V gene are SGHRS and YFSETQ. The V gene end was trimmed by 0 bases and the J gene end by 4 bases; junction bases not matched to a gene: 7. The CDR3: CASSLGGGARGNTIYF. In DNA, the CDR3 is TGCGCCAGCAGCTTGGGAGGGGGCGCGAGAGGAAACACCATATATTTT.

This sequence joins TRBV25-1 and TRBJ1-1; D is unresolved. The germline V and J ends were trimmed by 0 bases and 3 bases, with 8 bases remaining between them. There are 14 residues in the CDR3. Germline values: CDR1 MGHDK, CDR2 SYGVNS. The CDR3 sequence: CASSEYGVDTEAFF. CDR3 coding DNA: TGTGCCAGCAGTGAATATGGGGTAGACACTGAAGCTTTCTTT.

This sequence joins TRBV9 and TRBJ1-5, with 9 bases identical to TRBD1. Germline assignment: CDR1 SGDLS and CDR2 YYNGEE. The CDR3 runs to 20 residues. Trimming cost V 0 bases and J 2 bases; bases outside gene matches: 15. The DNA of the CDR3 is TGTGCCAGCAGCGTAGAAGGAAGGAGGGACAGGGAGTTTGGCAATCAGCCCCAGCATTTT. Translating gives CASSVEGRRDREFGNQPQHF.

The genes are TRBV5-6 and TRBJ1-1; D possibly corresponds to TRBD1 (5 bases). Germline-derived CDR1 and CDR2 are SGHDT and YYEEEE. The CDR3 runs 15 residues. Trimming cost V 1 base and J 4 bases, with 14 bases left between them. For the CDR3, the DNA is TGTGCCAGCAGCTTGTGGAGAGGGGAGATCACTGAAGCTTTCTTT. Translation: CASSLWRGEITEAFF.

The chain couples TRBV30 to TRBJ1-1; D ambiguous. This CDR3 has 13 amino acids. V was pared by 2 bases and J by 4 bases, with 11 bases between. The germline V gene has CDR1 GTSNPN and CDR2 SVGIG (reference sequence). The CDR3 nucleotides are TGTGCCTGGAGTAAATTCTCCGGCACTGAAGCTTTCTTT. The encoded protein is CAWSKFSGTEAFF.